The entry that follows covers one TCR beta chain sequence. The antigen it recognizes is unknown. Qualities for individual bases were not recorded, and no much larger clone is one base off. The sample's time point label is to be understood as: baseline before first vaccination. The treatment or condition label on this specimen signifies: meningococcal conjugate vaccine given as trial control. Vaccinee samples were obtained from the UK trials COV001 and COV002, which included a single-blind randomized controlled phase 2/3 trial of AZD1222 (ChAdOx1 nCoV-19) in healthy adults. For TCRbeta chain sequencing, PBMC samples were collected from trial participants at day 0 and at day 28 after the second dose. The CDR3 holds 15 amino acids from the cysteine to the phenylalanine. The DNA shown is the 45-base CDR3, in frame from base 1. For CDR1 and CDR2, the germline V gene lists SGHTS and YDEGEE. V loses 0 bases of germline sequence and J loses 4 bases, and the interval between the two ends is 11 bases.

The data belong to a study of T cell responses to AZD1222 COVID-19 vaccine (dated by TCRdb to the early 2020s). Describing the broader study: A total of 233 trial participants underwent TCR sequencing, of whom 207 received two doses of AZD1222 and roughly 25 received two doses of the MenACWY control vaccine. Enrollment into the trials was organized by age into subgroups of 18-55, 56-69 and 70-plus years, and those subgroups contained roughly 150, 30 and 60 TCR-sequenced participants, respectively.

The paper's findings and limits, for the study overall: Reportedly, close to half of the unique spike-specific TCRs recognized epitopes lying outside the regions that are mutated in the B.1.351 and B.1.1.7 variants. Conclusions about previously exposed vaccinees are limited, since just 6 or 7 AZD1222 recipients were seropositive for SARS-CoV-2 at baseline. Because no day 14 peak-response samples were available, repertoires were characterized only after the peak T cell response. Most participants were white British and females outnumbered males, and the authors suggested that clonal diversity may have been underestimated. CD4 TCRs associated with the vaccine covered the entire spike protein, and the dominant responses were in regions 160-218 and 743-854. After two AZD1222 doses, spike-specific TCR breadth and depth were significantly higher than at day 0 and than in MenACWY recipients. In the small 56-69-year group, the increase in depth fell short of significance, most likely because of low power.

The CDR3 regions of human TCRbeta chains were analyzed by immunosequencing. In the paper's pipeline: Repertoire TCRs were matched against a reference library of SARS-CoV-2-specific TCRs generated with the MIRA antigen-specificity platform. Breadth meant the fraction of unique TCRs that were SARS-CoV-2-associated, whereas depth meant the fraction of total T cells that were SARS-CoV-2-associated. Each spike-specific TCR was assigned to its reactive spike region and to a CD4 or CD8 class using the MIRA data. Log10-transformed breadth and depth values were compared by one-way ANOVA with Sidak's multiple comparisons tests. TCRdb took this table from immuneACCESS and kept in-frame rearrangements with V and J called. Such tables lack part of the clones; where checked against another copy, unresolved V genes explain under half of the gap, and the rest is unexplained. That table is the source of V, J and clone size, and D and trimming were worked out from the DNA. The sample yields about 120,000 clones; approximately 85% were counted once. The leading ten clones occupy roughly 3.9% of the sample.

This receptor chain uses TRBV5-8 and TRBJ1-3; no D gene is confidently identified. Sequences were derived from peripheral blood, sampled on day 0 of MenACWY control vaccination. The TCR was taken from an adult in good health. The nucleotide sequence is TGTGCCAGCAGCTTGGTCAGTACGGCCGGAAACACCATATATTTT. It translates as CASSLVSTAGNTIYF.